What follows are 32 T cell receptor beta chains derived from one specimen sequenced in a study of radiotherapy plus CTLA-4 blockade in lung cancer. Clones were read by immunoSEQ multiplex PCR, and TCRdb kept only the in-frame ones, dropping some. The sample has around 99,000 clones; roughly 88% are singletons. The sequencing used peripheral blood, collected from a patient treated with radiotherapy plus ipilimumab. The receptors were sampled from a human donor with non-small cell lung cancer that progressed on radiotherapy plus ipilimumab.

This chain links TRBV2 with TRBJ2-1, with 12 bases lining up with TRBD2. The V segment lost 6 bases and the J segment 8 bases; nucleotides outside the gene matches: 5. This CDR3 is built from 14 residues. Germline V CDR1 and CDR2: SNHLY, FYNNEI. The CDR3 loop is CASSSSGRGDEQFF. CDR3 in DNA: TGTGCCAGCAGCTCTAGCGGGAGGGGCGATGAGCAGTTCTTC.

The chain employs TRBV2 and TRBJ2-5; perhaps D is TRBD1 or TRBD2 (5 bases each). Germline CDR1 reads SNHLY; CDR2 reads FYNNEI. CDR3 length: 15 amino acids. V was clipped by 5 bases and J by 5 bases, with 18 bases between them. The CDR3 coding sequence is TGTGCCAGCAGTACCCGCCGCAGGGAGCGGGAGACCCAGTACTTC. Protein sequence: CASSTRRRERETQYF.

The rearrangement joins TRBV15 to TRBJ2-3; D gene ambiguous. With 0 bases removed from V and 0 bases from J, the gap between germline ends came to 13 bases. The CDR3 has 17 residues. The germline CDR1 and CDR2 sequences are LNHNV and YYDKDF (reference sequence). Here the CDR3 DNA reads TGTGCCACCAGCAGAGAGGGGTTTCCGTCTAGCACAGATACGCAGTATTTT. Translated: CATSREGFPSSTDTQYF.

This chain connects TRBV9 to TRBJ2-7; 8 positions agree with TRBD2. After removal of 0 bases from V and 11 bases from J, the junction contained 7 bases not matched to a gene. The CDR3 spans 13 residues. Germline values: CDR1 SGDLS, CDR2 YYNGEE. The chain's CDR3 is CASSVAPAGEKYF. The CDR3 nucleotides read TGTGCCAGCAGCGTAGCTCCAGCGGGAGAGAAGTACTTC.

This clone appeared a single time. This CDR3 reads CASSKVVFGELFF. In DNA form, the CDR3 reads TGTGCCAGTAGCAAGGTGGTATTCGGGGAGCTGTTTTTT. This chain joins TRBV19 and TRBJ2-2, with D unclear. Deletions cut 6 bases from V and 7 bases from J, with 12 bases between. From germline, CDR1 is LNHDA and CDR2 SQIVND (reference sequence). This CDR3 is 13 amino acids long.

The chain has TRBV5-5 and TRBJ2-1; TRBD1 is a possible D gene (5 bases). V lost 0 bases, J lost 2 bases, and 9 bases lay in between. The CDR3 runs to 15 residues. The germline gives CDR1 SGHKS, CDR2 YYEKEE (reference sequence). The CDR3 nucleotides read TGTGCCAGCAGCTTGGACAGGCGACCCTACAATGAGCAGTTCTTC. Protein sequence: CASSLDRRPYNEQFF.

The chain is built from TRBV2 and TRBJ2-1, with TRBD2 as a possible D gene (6 bases). The CDR3 loop spans 16 amino acids. Germline CDR1 SNHLY, CDR2 FYNNEI. V lost 11 bases and J lost 3, with 23 bases in between. Written as DNA, the CDR3 is TGTGCCGCCAGAAAGGGGTCGGGGGTCGGCTACAATGAGCAGTTCTTC. This encodes CAARKGSGVGYNEQFF. The variable domain in full, with the rest retrieved from reference TRBV2 and TRBJ2-1, is EPEVTQTPSHQVTQMGQEVILRCVPISNHLYFYWYRQILGQKVEFLVSFYNNEISEKSEIFDDQFSVERPDGSNFTLKIRSTKLEDSAMYFCAARKGSGVGYNEQFFGPGTRLTVL.

V is TRBV5-1 and J is TRBJ1-2, with D perhaps matching TRBD1 (5 bases). Trimming took 3 bases from V and 3 from J, leaving 15 bases between them. This CDR3 is built from 15 residues. Germline V gene sequence: CDR1 SGHRS, CDR2 YFSETQ. CDR3 DNA sequence: TGCGCCAGCAGCTCAGGGCAGGTAGTGGACTATGGCTACACCTTC. This encodes CASSSGQVVDYGYTF.

The rearrangement joins TRBV5-1 to TRBJ2-5; D ambiguous. Germline-derived CDR1 and CDR2 are SGHRS and YFSETQ. The CDR3 extends over 13 amino acids. Trimming shortened V by 3 bases and J by 1 base, and 7 bases separated the two germline ends. CDR3 region: CASSSHSQETQYF. DNA of the CDR3: TGCGCCAGCAGCTCGCACTCCCAAGAGACCCAGTACTTC.

The chain is built from TRBV6-6 and TRBJ2-7; no clear D. The germline V gene has CDR1 MNHNY and CDR2 SVGAGI (reference sequence). V was clipped by 5 bases and J by 4 bases, with 6 bases between them. This CDR3 comprises 11 residues. The CDR3 DNA reads TGTGCCAGCAGTAAAAATTACGAGCAGTACTTC. Amino acids: CASSKNYEQYF.

This chain joins TRBV9 and TRBJ1-1; D unclear. Germline CDR1 is SGDLS and CDR2 is YYNGEE. V was shortened by 0 bases and J by 1 base, with 13 bases between the two germline ends. The CDR3 loop spans 16 amino acids. The CDR3 is CASSVVASRENTEAFF. The CDR3 DNA reads TGTGCCAGCAGCGTAGTGGCCTCGAGGGAGAACACTGAAGCTTTCTTT.

The chain uses TRBV14 and TRBJ2-2; 8 positions match TRBD1. The junction had 4 bases not matched to a gene; V was cut back by 4 bases and J by 6 bases. The CDR3 sequence is 14 residues long. The V gene's germline CDR1 is SGHDN and CDR2 FVKESK. The CDR3 region is CASSRGQGAGELFF. Written as DNA, the CDR3 is TGTGCCAGCAGCCGAGGACAGGGCGCCGGGGAGCTGTTTTTT.

The chain uses TRBV5-1 and TRBJ2-7; weak D call: TRBD2 (6 bases). V was pared by 3 bases and J by 5 bases, with 21 bases between. This CDR3 has 16 residues. Germline CDR1 and CDR2: SGHRS and YFSETQ. The CDR3 region is CASSSQGLPPFHEQYF. The CDR3 coding sequence is TGCGCCAGCAGCTCCCAGGGACTGCCCCCGTTCCACGAGCAGTACTTC.

The chain uses TRBV10-3 and TRBJ2-1; 9 bases fit TRBD2. CDR1 and CDR2 (germline): ENHRY, SYGVKD. The CDR3 totals 15 residues. V gave up 3 bases and J gave up 7 bases; unmatched junction bases: 7. Written as DNA, the CDR3 is TGTGCCATCAGTGACATAGCGGGAGTGGTAAATGAGCAGTTCTTC. This codes for CAISDIAGVVNEQFF.

The chain has TRBV15 and TRBJ1-4, with no clear D. The V gene's germline CDR1 is LNHNV and CDR2 YYDKDF (reference sequence). Trimming took off 3 bases at V and 7 bases at J, with 12 bases between the two ends. The CDR3 loop spans 14 amino acids. The CDR3 DNA reads TGTGCCACCAGCAGGCGTACCGGTGGTGAAAAACTGTTTTTT. This sequence encodes CATSRRTGGEKLFF.

Regarding this clone: The sample has other DNA sequences that encode this CDR3 too. The chain combines TRBV19 with TRBJ1-5; TRBD1 might be the D (6 bases). The V end lost 6 bases, the J end lost 7 bases, and 16 bases lay between the germline ends. The length of the CDR3 is 14 residues. CDR1 and CDR2 from the germline V gene are LNHDA and SQIVND (reference sequence). The CDR3 DNA follows: TGTGCCAGTAGGGGTGGAGGGGGGGGGCAGCCCCAGCATTTT. This gives the protein CASRGGGGGQPQHF.

This chain connects TRBV7-9 to TRBJ2-3, with 8 bases fitting TRBD1. This CDR3 region has 16 residues. The junction had 14 bases not matched to a gene; V was cut back by 4 bases and J by 8 bases. Germline V CDR1 and CDR2: SEHNR, FQNEAQ (reference sequence). The CDR3: CASSSVPGTGFSTQYF. The CDR3, as DNA: TGTGCCAGCAGCTCGGTTCCCGGGACAGGTTTTAGTACGCAGTATTTT.

The V gene is TRBV4-2, the J gene TRBJ1-1; 7 nucleotides align to TRBD1. Trimming removed 2 bases from V and 3 bases from J; junction bases left unmatched: 6. This CDR3 has 15 residues. Germline V gene sequence: CDR1 LGHNA, CDR2 YNFKEQ. The CDR3 region has the DNA TGTGCCAGCAGCCAACCGGACAGGAGATACACTGAAGCTTTCTTT. Amino acid sequence: CASSQPDRRYTEAFF.

The V call is TRBV18, the J call TRBJ1-1; D unresolved. Per the germline V gene, CDR1 is KGHSH and CDR2 is LQKENI. V gave up 2 bases and J gave up 3 bases, with 7 bases separating them. This CDR3 is 13 amino acids long. CDR3 DNA: TGTGCCAGCTCACCAGATCCCGACACTGAAGCTTTCTTT. It is translated as CASSPDPDTEAFF.

This chain joins TRBV7-3 and TRBJ2-7, with D unresolved. Trimming took 2 bases from V and 3 from J, leaving 17 bases between them. This CDR3 is built from 16 residues. Per the germline V gene, CDR1 is SGHTA and CDR2 is FQGTGA. CDR3 protein: CASSLVGIPLGYEQYF. DNA for the CDR3: TGTGCCAGCAGCTTAGTGGGGATTCCCCTGGGCTACGAGCAGTACTTC.

The chain uses TRBV15 and TRBJ2-3; a weak D match, TRBD2 (7 bases). Germline CDR1 LNHNV, CDR2 YYDKDF (reference sequence). V lost 1 base and J lost 6, with 17 bases in between. The CDR3 is 16 residues long. CDR3: CATSRGWGGAYDTQYF. For the CDR3, the DNA is TGTGCCACCAGCAGAGGATGGGGGGGGGCCTACGATACGCAGTATTTT.

The V call is TRBV6-5, the J call TRBJ2-7; 11 positions agree with TRBD2. V shed 5 bases, J shed 7 bases, and the junction held 10 bases outside the gene matches. Germline V gene data show CDR1 as MNHEY and CDR2 as SVGAGI. The CDR3 sequence is 15 residues long. The CDR3 is CASSPIAGGPGEQYF. In DNA, the CDR3 is TGTGCCAGCAGTCCGATAGCGGGAGGGCCGGGAGAGCAGTACTTC.

The gene calls are TRBV7-2 and TRBJ2-7; D unresolved. Germline V gene sequence: CDR1 SGHTA, CDR2 FQGNSA. V lost 5 bases to trimming and J lost 6 bases, with 11 bases between them. The CDR3 consists of 12 residues. CDR3 sequence (DNA): TGTGCCAGCAGCCCCCTCCGTTTCGAGCAGTACTTC. It encodes CASSPLRFEQYF.

A word on this clone: The sample carries other DNA sequences with the same CDR3. The chain carries TRBV4-2 and TRBJ2-2, with 9 bases fitting TRBD2. V lost 6 bases and J lost 3; bases outside the gene matches: 8. The CDR3 sequence is 16 residues long. Germline lookup yields CDR1 LGHNA and CDR2 YNFKEQ. This chain's CDR3 is CASSQETSGYTGELFF. The CDR3, as DNA: TGTGCCAGCAGTCAGGAGACTAGCGGCTACACCGGGGAGCTGTTTTTT.

This clone came up once. This chain uses TRBV18 with TRBJ1-1; D might be TRBD1 (6 bases). V lost 8 bases to trimming and J lost 0 bases, with 16 bases between them. CDR3 size: 15 residues. CDR1 is KGHSH and CDR2 is LQKENI in the germline V gene. The CDR3 region has the DNA TGTGCCAGCGCGCGGGACACAGGAATGAACACTGAAGCTTTCTTT. Its translation is CASARDTGMNTEAFF.

J is TRBJ2-7 and V is TRBV15; 8 nucleotides align to TRBD1. Germline lookup yields CDR1 LNHNV and CDR2 YYDKDF (reference sequence). Germline trimming cut 5 bases from V and 5 bases from J; bases unmatched to any gene: 5. This CDR3 contains 13 residues. The CDR3: CATSFGQGDEQYF. CDR3 DNA: TGTGCCACCAGCTTCGGACAGGGAGACGAGCAGTACTTC.

As to this clone: This same CDR3 is encoded by further DNA sequences in the sample. The chain uses TRBV18 and TRBJ2-3; 9 positions match TRBD2. V was pared by 3 bases and J by 3 bases, with 1 base of the junction left unmatched. Germline V gene lookup returns CDR1 KGHSH and CDR2 LQKENI. The CDR3 consists of 14 residues. The CDR3 coding sequence is TGTGCCAGCTCACCCCTAGCGGGAACAGATACGCAGTATTTT. Its protein product is CASSPLAGTDTQYF.

The V gene is TRBV5-5, the J gene TRBJ2-6; D call uncertain. CDR3 size: 15 residues. In germline, CDR1 is SGHKS, CDR2 YYEKEE (reference sequence). The V and J ends lost 4 bases and 0 bases respectively, with 8 bases between them. The CDR3 here is CASSPIDSGANVLTF. CDR3 in DNA: TGTGCCAGCAGCCCAATAGACTCTGGGGCCAACGTCCTGACTTTC. The variable domain in full, completed from reference TRBV5-5 and TRBJ2-6, reads DAGVTQSPTHLIKTRGQQVTLRCSPISGHKSVSWYQQVLGQGPQFIFQYYEKEERGRGNFPDRFSARQFPNYSSELNVNALLLGDSALYLCASSPIDSGANVLTFGAGSRLTVL.

The chain combines TRBV21-1 with TRBJ1-5. TRBV21-1 is designated a pseudogene. CDR3 length equals 13 residues. CDR3 region: CASSKPRKQPQHF. In DNA form, the CDR3 reads TGTGCCAGCAGCAAACCACGGAAACAGCCCCAGCATTTT.

This chain joins TRBV19 and TRBJ2-1; unclear D gene. This CDR3 is built from 17 residues. With 3 bases removed from V and 3 bases from J, the gap between germline ends came to 18 bases. Per germline, CDR1 LNHDA and CDR2 SQIVND (reference sequence). The CDR3 nucleotides are TGTGCCAGTAGTATGATCGGTCCTAGTTCCGTCTACAATGAGCAGTTCTTC. This sequence encodes CASSMIGPSSVYNEQFF.

The gene calls are TRBV18 and TRBJ2-3; 10 bases map to TRBD2. The V gene's germline CDR1 is KGHSH and CDR2 LQKENI. Trimming cost V 3 bases and J 2 bases; bases outside gene matches: 5. The length of the CDR3 is 16 residues. CDR3 DNA: TGTGCCAGCTCACCGCTAACTAGCGGGACCACAGATACGCAGTATTTT. It encodes CASSPLTSGTTDTQYF.

The V gene is TRBV5-1, the J gene TRBJ2-5; D is ambiguous. The J call may be in error: the DNA end matches TRBJ2-7 better. Germline V lookup: CDR1 SGHRS, CDR2 YFSETQ. This CDR3 is built from 14 residues. This CDR3 is CASSLEGSGYEQYF. CDR3 sequence (DNA): TGCGCCAGCAGCTTGGAAGGGTCTGGCTACGAGCAGTACTTC.